The 14 T cell receptor beta chains reported below all come from one sample, sequenced in a study of neurological immune-mediated disorders. Time point indicated: technical triplicate 3. TCRdb itself ran the 5' RACE reads through MiXCR, one entry per CDR3 protein. The table includes about 31,000 distinct CDR3 sequences, about a sixth detected once. The sample consisted of CD4+ T cells from blood. The receptors originated from a female donor with HTLV-1-associated myelopathy (HAM/TSP).

This chain uses TRBV20-1 with TRBJ1-4; D gene unclear. Looked up from germline, CDR1 is DFQATT and CDR2 is SNEGSKA (reference sequence). The CDR3 covers 12 residues. V was shortened by 6 bases and J by 5 bases, with 10 bases between the two germline ends. The CDR3 DNA follows: TGCAGTGCCCTGGACGGGAATGAAAAACTGTTTTTT. Its protein product is CSALDGNEKLFF.

J is TRBJ2-1 and V is TRBV7-3; 8 positions match TRBD2. The germline CDR1 and CDR2 sequences are SGHTA and FQGTGA. J was trimmed by 7 bases and V by 4 bases; bases with no gene match: 9. CDR3 length: 15 residues. The CDR3 nucleotides read TGTGCCAGCAGCTACAGCGGGGGAGGAGGGAATGAGCAGTTCTTC. Translated, it gives CASSYSGGGGNEQFF. Combining the CDR3 with reference TRBV7-3 and TRBJ2-1 gives the whole variable domain GAGVSQTPSNKVTEKGKYVELRCDPISGHTALYWYRQSLGQGPEFLIYFQGTGAADDSGLPNDRFFAVRPEGSVSTLKIQRTERGDSAVYLCASSYSGGGGNEQFFGPGTRLTVL.

This clonotype appeared many times. The CDR3 here is CSARGAESSTDTQYF. CDR3 coding DNA: TGCAGTGCTAGAGGAGCGGAATCTAGCACAGATACGCAGTATTTT. The V gene is TRBV20-1, the J gene TRBJ2-3; tentative D call: TRBD2 (5 bases). Germline assignment: CDR1 DFQATT and CDR2 SNEGSKA (reference sequence). Trimming pared 1 base from V and 0 bases from J, leaving 11 bases between. This CDR3 spans 15 amino acids.

This clonotype was recorded many times. The chain combines TRBV7-9 with TRBJ2-2; no definite D call. The CDR3 loop spans 13 amino acids. V lost 7 bases and J lost 4, with 10 bases in between. Germline lookup yields CDR1 SEHNR and CDR2 FQNEAQ (reference sequence). CDR3 sequence reads: CASNEVITGELFF. The CDR3 region has the DNA TGTGCCAGCAACGAGGTGATCACCGGGGAGCTGTTTTTT.

This clonotype was recorded many times. The rearrangement links TRBV7-8 to TRBJ2-1, with 11 nucleotides matching TRBD2. V was pared by 3 bases and J by 5 bases, with 6 bases of the junction left unmatched. This CDR3 comprises 16 residues. From germline, CDR1 is SGHVS and CDR2 FQNEAQ. The CDR3 here is CASSFPGTSGNNEQFF. Here the CDR3 DNA reads TGTGCCAGCAGCTTCCCCGGGACTAGCGGAAACAATGAGCAGTTCTTC.

This clonotype was found many times. The chain employs TRBV5-5 and TRBJ2-2; D gene uncertain. The length of the CDR3 is 15 residues. The V gene's germline CDR1 is SGHKS and CDR2 YYEKEE (reference sequence). Trimming left V 2 bases short and J 3 bases short, with 11 bases between. In DNA, the CDR3 is TGTGCCAGCAGCTTAGTGGACCGAGACACCGGGGAGCTGTTTTTT. Encoded protein: CASSLVDRDTGELFF.

The table lists this clonotype with many counts. The chain employs TRBV6-1 and TRBJ2-7; the D is unclear. The length of the CDR3 is 14 residues. V was cut by 6 bases and J by 0 bases, with 12 bases left in between. CDR1 is MNHNS and CDR2 is SASEGT in the germline V gene. DNA of the CDR3: TGTGCCAGCAGCCCTGGGCATAGCTCCTACGAGCAGTACTTC. The encoded protein is CASSPGHSSYEQYF.

This clonotype is labeled medium-sized. CDR3 loop: CASNSLGTDTQYF. The CDR3 DNA sequence: TGTGCCAGCAACTCGTTGGGCACAGATACGCAGTATTTT. This rearrangement joins TRBV5-5 to TRBJ2-3; unclear D gene. This CDR3 comprises 13 residues. The germline CDR1 and CDR2 sequences are SGHKS and YYEKEE (reference sequence). V lost 6 bases to trimming and J lost 1 base, with 9 bases between them.

This clonotype was observed many times. This rearrangement joins TRBV5-6 to TRBJ2-2; D is perhaps TRBD1 (5 bases). This CDR3 has 14 amino acids. V was clipped by 4 bases and J by 7 bases, with 14 bases between them. Germline V CDR1 and CDR2: SGHDT, YYEEEE. The CDR3 DNA reads as TGTGCCAGCAGCCCCAGGGTCCGTGTCGGGGAGCTGTTTTTT. Translating gives CASSPRVRVGELFF.

This clonotype came up many times. The J gene is TRBJ1-2, the V gene TRBV4-2; D unresolved. The CDR3 loop spans 12 amino acids. Germline V CDR1 and CDR2: LGHNA, YNFKEQ. Trimming took off 0 bases at V and 1 base at J, with 0 bases between the two ends. The CDR3 loop reads CASSQDNYGYTF. Written as DNA, the CDR3 is TGTGCCAGCAGCCAAGATAACTATGGCTACACCTTC.

CDR3 coding DNA: TGTGCCAGCAGTTTATTACTAGCAAAGGGGACAGATACGCAGTATTTT. Translated, it gives CASSLLLAKGTDTQYF. J is TRBJ2-3 and V is TRBV12-3 or TRBV12-4; D is perhaps TRBD2 (6 bases). The V end was cut by 2 bases, the J end by 3 bases, with 15 bases between. This CDR3 is 16 amino acids long.

As regards this clonotype: Its ends do not fully match the called genes, so a read error is possible. The chain combines TRBV5-1 with TRBJ2-1; 7 nucleotides agree with TRBD1. There are 14 residues in the CDR3. Germline CDR1 reads SGHRS; CDR2 reads YFSETQ. The CDR3 protein is CASSLGQGLDEKFF. The CDR3 nucleotides are TGCGCCAGCAGCTTGGGACAGGGCTTAGATGAGAAGTTCTTC.

The table lists this clonotype with many counts. This chain joins TRBV20-1 and TRBJ2-5; 8 bases map to TRBD1. The CDR3 is 15 amino acids. Looked up from germline, CDR1 is DFQATT and CDR2 is SNEGSKA (reference sequence). V lost 6 bases to trimming and J lost 4 bases; unmatched junction nucleotides: 13. The CDR3 coding sequence is TGCAGTGCCACCGTGACGGGACAGGACCTAGAGACCCAGTACTTC. Protein sequence: CSATVTGQDLETQYF.

There are many counts of this clonotype. The chain has TRBV3-1 and TRBJ2-1; 7 nucleotides match TRBD2. V was clipped by 4 bases and J by 9 bases; unmatched bases: 12. CDR1 is LGHDT, CDR2 YNNKEL, per germline (reference sequence). This CDR3 has 15 residues. CDR3 bases: TGTGCCAGCAGCCCCTCCACAGCGGGAAGGTCTGAGCAGTTCTTC. Its translation: CASSPSTAGRSEQFF.